This T cell receptor (beta chain) was sequenced for a study of T cell clonality in common variable immunodeficiency. General study results and limits: Compared with controls, CVID subjects had fewer shared TCRbeta clones.

Sequencing was performed with immunoSEQ multiplex PCR; in TCRdb, only in-frame clones are kept and a portion is missing. The sample includes about 52,000 clones, none of them occurring once. This clone was seen many times. Its antigen is currently unknown. The read halts 3 residues ahead of the CDR3 end, with the missing end drawn from the germline J gene. The CDR3 sequence is 13 residues long. Germline CDR1 reads SGHRS; CDR2 reads YFSETQ. Trimming cost V 3 bases and J 6 bases, with 12 bases left between them. This chain uses TRBV5-1 with TRBJ1-1; D might be TRBD1 (5 bases). The source material was peripheral blood mononuclear cells. The TCR originated in a person aged 18-69 years in good health. CDR3 protein: CASSSDSAAEAFF. Partial CDR3 DNA: TGCGCCAGCAGCTCCGACAGCGCCGCTGAA.